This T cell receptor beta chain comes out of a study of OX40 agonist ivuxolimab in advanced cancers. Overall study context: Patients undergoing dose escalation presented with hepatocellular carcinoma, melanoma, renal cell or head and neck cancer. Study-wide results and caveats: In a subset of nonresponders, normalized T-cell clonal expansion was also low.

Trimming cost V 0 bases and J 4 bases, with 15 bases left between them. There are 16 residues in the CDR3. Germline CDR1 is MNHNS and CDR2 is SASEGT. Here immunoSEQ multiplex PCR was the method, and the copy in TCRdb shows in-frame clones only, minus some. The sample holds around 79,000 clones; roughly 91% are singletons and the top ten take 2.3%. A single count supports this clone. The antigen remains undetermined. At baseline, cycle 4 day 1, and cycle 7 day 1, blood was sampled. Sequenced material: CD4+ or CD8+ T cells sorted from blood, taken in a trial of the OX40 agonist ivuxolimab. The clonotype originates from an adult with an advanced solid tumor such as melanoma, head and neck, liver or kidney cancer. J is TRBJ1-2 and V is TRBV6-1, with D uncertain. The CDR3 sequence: CASSEASTPAGYGYTF. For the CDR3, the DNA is TGTGCCAGCAGTGAAGCGAGCACACCGGCTGGCTATGGCTACACCTTC.